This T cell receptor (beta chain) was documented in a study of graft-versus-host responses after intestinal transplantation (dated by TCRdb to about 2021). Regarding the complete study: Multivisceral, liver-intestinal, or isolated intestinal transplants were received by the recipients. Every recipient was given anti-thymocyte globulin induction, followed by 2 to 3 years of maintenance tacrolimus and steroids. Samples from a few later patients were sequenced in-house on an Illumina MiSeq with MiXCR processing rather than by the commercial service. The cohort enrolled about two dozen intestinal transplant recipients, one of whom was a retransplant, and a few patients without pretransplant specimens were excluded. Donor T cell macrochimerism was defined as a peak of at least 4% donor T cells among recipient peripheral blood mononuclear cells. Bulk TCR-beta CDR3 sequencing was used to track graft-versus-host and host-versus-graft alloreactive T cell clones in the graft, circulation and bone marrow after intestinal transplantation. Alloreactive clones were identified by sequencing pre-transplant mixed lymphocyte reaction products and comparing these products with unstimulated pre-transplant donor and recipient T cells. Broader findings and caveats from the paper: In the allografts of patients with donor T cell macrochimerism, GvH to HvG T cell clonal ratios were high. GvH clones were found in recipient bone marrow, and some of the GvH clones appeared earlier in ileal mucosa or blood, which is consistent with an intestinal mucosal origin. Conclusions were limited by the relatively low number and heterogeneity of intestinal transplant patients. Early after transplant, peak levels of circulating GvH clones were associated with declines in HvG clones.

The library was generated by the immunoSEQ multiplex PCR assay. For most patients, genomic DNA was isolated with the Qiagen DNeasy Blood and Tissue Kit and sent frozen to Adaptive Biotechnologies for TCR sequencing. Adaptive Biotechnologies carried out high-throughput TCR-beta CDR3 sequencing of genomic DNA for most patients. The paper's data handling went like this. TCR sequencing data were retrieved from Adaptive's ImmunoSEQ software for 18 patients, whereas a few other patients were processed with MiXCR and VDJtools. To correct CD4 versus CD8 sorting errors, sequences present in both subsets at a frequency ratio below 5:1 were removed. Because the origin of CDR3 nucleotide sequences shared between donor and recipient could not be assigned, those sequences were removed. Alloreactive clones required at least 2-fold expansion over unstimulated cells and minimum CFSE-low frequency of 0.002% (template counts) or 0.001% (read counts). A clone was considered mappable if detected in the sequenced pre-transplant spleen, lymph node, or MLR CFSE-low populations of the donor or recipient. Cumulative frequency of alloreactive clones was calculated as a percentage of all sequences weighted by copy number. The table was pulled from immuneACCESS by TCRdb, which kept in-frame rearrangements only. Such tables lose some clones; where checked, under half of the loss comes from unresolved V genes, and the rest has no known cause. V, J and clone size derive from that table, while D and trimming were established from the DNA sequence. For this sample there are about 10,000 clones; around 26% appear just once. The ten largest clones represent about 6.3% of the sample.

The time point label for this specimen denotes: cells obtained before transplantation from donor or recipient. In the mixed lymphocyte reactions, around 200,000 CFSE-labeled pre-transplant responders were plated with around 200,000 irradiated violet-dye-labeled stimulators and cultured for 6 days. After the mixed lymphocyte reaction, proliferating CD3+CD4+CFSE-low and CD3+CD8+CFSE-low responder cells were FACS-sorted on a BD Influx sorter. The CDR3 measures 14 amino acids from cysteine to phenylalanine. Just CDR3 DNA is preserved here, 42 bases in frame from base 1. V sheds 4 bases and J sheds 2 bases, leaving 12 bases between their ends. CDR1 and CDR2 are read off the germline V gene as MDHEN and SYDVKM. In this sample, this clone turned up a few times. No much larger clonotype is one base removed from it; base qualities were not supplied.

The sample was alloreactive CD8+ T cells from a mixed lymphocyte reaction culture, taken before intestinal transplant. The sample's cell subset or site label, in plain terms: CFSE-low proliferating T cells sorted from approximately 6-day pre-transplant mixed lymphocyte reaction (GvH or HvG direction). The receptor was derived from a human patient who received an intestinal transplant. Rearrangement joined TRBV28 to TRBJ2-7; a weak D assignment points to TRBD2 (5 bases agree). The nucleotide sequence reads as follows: TGTGCCAGCAGTTCCCCGGACTGGCCCTACGAGCAGTACTTC. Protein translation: CASSSPDWPYEQYF.